Listed here are 25 T cell receptor beta chains from one sample, sequenced in a study of identical twins. TCRdb used MiXCR to reprocess the 5' RACE reads, holding one entry per CDR3 protein. The table has 450,000 or so distinct CDR3 sequences, roughly 26% seen once. In addition, the sample was reused for a study of T cells expressing NK-cell markers.

The specimen sequenced was CD4+ T cells sorted from blood. These receptors were taken from a woman between 18 and 30 years old in good health.

This clonotype was counted a few times. The chain recombines TRBV18 with TRBJ2-5; TRBD1 aligns across 9 bases. V was clipped by 6 bases and J by 4 bases; unmatched bases: 3. Germline CDR1 reads KGHSH; CDR2 reads LQKENI. This CDR3 comprises 13 residues. This CDR3 is CASSKGQGETQYF. CDR3 bases: TGTGCCAGCTCCAAGGGACAGGGAGAGACCCAGTACTTC.

This chain connects TRBV7-2 to TRBJ1-1; tentatively, D is TRBD1 (6 bases). The CDR3 runs to 14 residues. CDR1 is SGHTA and CDR2 is FQGNSA in the germline V gene. V was trimmed by 7 bases and J by 0 bases, leaving 12 bases between them. This CDR3 is CASNGQRLNTEAFF. The CDR3 region has the DNA TGTGCCAGCAACGGACAGAGATTGAACACTGAAGCTTTCTTT.

The chain joins TRBV7-9 to TRBJ2-1; 8 positions match TRBD2. Germline CDR1 SEHNR, CDR2 FQNEAQ (reference sequence). The CDR3 is 16 amino acids. V lost 5 bases and J lost 5; bases outside the gene matches: 11. CDR3 nucleotide sequence: TGTGCCAGCAGCGGGGGGTCGACTAGCGCCCACAATGAGCAGTTCTTC. It encodes CASSGGSTSAHNEQFF.

The chain combines TRBV4-3 with TRBJ2-1; D tentatively reads TRBD1 or TRBD2 (6 bases each). CDR3 length: 15 residues. CDR1 and CDR2 (germline): LGHNA, YSLEER. The V and J ends lost 2 bases and 8 bases respectively, with 16 bases between them. This chain's CDR3 is CASSQSYGGLDEQFF. Written as DNA, the CDR3 is TGCGCCAGCAGCCAATCTTATGGGGGGCTCGATGAGCAGTTCTTC.

Comment on this clonotype: No DNA is shown, since the ends of the CDR3 on it are uncertain; the CDR3 is the one TCRdb lists. The chain uses TRBV2 and TRBJ1-1; the DNA was not compared with TRBD1, the D call given in the table. The CDR3 contains 14 residues when both ends are counted. Germline V gene sequence: CDR1 SNHLY, CDR2 FYNNEI. The CDR3 sequence: CASSEFRARVEAFF.

In this sample, this clonotype turned up a few times. The chain is built from TRBV7-2 and TRBJ2-3, with 7 bases matching TRBD2. Germline CDR1 and CDR2: SGHTA and FQGNSA. J lost 0 bases, V lost 3 bases, and 12 bases had no gene match. This CDR3 has 18 residues. CDR3 loop: CASSLGLAAHTSTDTQYF. Here the CDR3 DNA reads TGTGCCAGCAGCTTGGGGCTAGCGGCACACACTAGCACAGATACGCAGTATTTT. The full variable domain, with the rest looked up from reference TRBV7-2 and TRBJ2-3, is GAGVSQSPSNKVTEKGKDVELRCDPISGHTALYWYRQSLGQGLEFLIYFQGNSAPDKSGLPSDRFSAERTGGSVSTLTIQRTQQEDSAVYLCASSLGLAAHTSTDTQYFGPGTRLTVL.

V and J are TRBV6-5 and TRBJ1-1, with 7 nucleotides matching TRBD1. After removal of 8 bases from V and 8 bases from J, the junction contained 8 bases not matched to a gene. This CDR3 region has 12 residues. Germline CDR1 is MNHEY and CDR2 is SVGAGI. The CDR3 DNA reads TGTGCCAGCCAAAACGCACAGGGGGAAGCTTTCTTT. This sequence encodes CASQNAQGEAFF.

This chain links TRBV10-1 with TRBJ2-4, with TRBD2 as a possible D gene (6 bases). The germline V gene has CDR1 WNHNN and CDR2 SYGVQD (reference sequence). The CDR3 sequence is 15 residues long. V gave up 4 bases and J gave up 0 bases, with 10 bases separating them. The CDR3, as DNA: TGCGCCAGCAGTGCAGCGGGCCTAGCCAAAAACATTCAGTACTTC. Protein: CASSAAGLAKNIQYF.

The sample holds a few counts of this clonotype. The chain couples TRBV5-1 to TRBJ1-1; D is possibly TRBD1 (5 bases). With 5 bases removed from V and 3 bases from J, the gap between germline ends came to 14 bases. There are 14 residues in the CDR3. CDR1 and CDR2 (germline): SGHRS, YFSETQ. DNA for the CDR3: TGCGCCAGCAGACCAGGGAGAGCTGACACTGAAGCTTTCTTT. The encoded protein is CASRPGRADTEAFF.

This clonotype appeared a few times. The V gene is TRBV10-3, the J gene TRBJ2-5; D perhaps matches TRBD2 (6 bases). The CDR3 covers 12 residues. Germline V gene sequence: CDR1 ENHRY, CDR2 SYGVKD. V was cut by 8 bases and J by 2 bases, with 9 bases left in between. As DNA, the CDR3 is TGTGCCATCGGGGGGATTCAAGAGACCCAGTACTTC. This encodes CAIGGIQETQYF.

This clonotype was recorded a few times. The chain employs TRBV20-1 and TRBJ2-7, with TRBD2 matching over 8 bases. The CDR3 totals 17 residues. Germline lookup yields CDR1 DFQATT and CDR2 SNEGSKA (reference sequence). V shed 3 bases and J 6 bases; nucleotides not matched to a gene: 19. CDR3 coding DNA: TGCAGTGCTAGCATTACTTCGGTGACTAGCGAAATTGGCGAGCAGTACTTC. Translation: CSASITSVTSEIGEQYF.

This clonotype appeared a single time. The chain is built from TRBV9 and TRBJ2-7; 7 bases match TRBD2. Germline CDR1 is SGDLS and CDR2 is YYNGEE. The trim removed 4 bases at V and 3 bases at J, leaving 7 bases unmatched. This CDR3 has 14 residues. In DNA, the CDR3 is TGTGCCAGCAGCACCACTAGCGACCACTACGAGCAGTACTTC. Its protein is CASSTTSDHYEQYF.

This rearrangement joins TRBV3-1 to TRBJ2-3; 10 positions agree with TRBD2. The CDR3 has 15 amino acids. The V and J ends lost 6 bases and 4 bases, in that order; junction bases with no gene match: 7. Germline-derived CDR1 and CDR2 are LGHDT and YNNKEL (reference sequence). CDR3 protein: CASRPSGRAPDTQYF. CDR3 DNA sequence: TGTGCCAGCAGACCAAGCGGGAGGGCCCCAGATACGCAGTATTTT.

This clonotype was observed a few times. V gene TRBV20-1 combines with J gene TRBJ2-1, with 10 bases lining up with TRBD2. CDR3 size: 14 residues. Germline V lookup: CDR1 DFQATT, CDR2 SNEGSKA (reference sequence). V shed 6 bases, J shed 7 bases, and the junction held 9 bases outside the gene matches. The CDR3 reads CSARQRGGSNEQFF. CDR3 nucleotides: TGCAGTGCCCGTCAGCGGGGGGGCTCAAATGAGCAGTTCTTC.

This clonotype was recorded a few times. This chain connects TRBV20-1 to TRBJ2-7; 14 nucleotides align to TRBD2. The V segment lost 7 bases and the J segment 2 bases; nucleotides outside the gene matches: 4. Germline-derived CDR1 and CDR2 are DFQATT and SNEGSKA (reference sequence). The CDR3 spans 14 residues. The CDR3 region is CSVPTSGGAYEQYF. CDR3 nucleotide sequence: TGCAGTGTCCCGACTAGCGGGGGGGCCTACGAGCAGTACTTC.

This clonotype was picked up a small number of times. V is TRBV2 and J is TRBJ2-3, with D hard to call. This CDR3 comprises 12 residues. Looked up from germline, CDR1 is SNHLY and CDR2 is FYNNEI. Between the trimmed V and J ends, which lost 4 bases and 6 bases, there was a span of 8 bases. In DNA, the CDR3 is TGTGCCAGCAGTGGACCCGCGGATACGCAGTATTTT. This sequence encodes CASSGPADTQYF.

The chain couples TRBV7-3 to TRBJ2-7, with 9 positions matching TRBD2. There are 16 residues in the CDR3. V lost 0 bases to trimming and J lost 7 bases; unmatched junction nucleotides: 10. CDR1 and CDR2 (germline): SGHTA, FQGTGA. The CDR3: CASSLTRAGGHLEQYF. The CDR3 nucleotides read TGTGCCAGCAGCTTAACGCGAGCGGGGGGCCACTTAGAGCAGTACTTC.

CDR3 amino acids: CATSRYRAGAWDNEQFF. CDR3 nucleotide sequence: TGTGCCACCAGCCGGTACCGAGCGGGAGCCTGGGACAATGAGCAGTTCTTC. J is TRBJ2-1 and V is TRBV15, with 8 nucleotides matching TRBD2. The CDR3 spans 17 residues. Germline loops: CDR1 LNHNV, CDR2 YYDKDF (reference sequence). V was clipped by 5 bases and J by 5 bases; unmatched bases: 14.

This clonotype was seen at least ten times. This chain connects TRBV12-3 or TRBV12-4 to TRBJ1-2, with D unclear. With 6 bases removed from V and 1 base from J, the gap between germline ends came to 12 bases. The CDR3 has 14 residues. CDR3 residues: CASSLSGSNYGYTF. DNA of the CDR3: TGTGCCAGCAGCCTTTCGGGGAGTAACTATGGCTACACCTTC.

This clonotype appeared many times. The chain recombines TRBV20-1 with TRBJ1-2; D perhaps matches TRBD1 (5 bases). Germline V lookup: CDR1 DFQATT, CDR2 SNEGSKA (reference sequence). This CDR3 has 11 residues. Trimming removed 4 bases at V and 7 bases at J, with 10 bases between. CDR3 in DNA: TGCAGTGCTAATGGTGGGGCTGGCTACACCTTC. Translating it yields CSANGGAGYTF.

This clonotype was recorded many times. The chain recombines TRBV12-3 or TRBV12-4 with TRBJ1-1; 7 nucleotides line up with TRBD1. V lost 1 base to trimming and J lost 6 bases; unmatched junction nucleotides: 11. This CDR3 has 16 residues. The CDR3 nucleotides read TGTGCCAGCAGTTTAGGCTCCAGGGGGGCAGGCGCTGAAGCTTTCTTT. This translates into CASSLGSRGAGAEAFF.

V and J are TRBV7-2 and TRBJ2-7, with D perhaps matching TRBD1 (5 bases). The CDR3 loop spans 11 amino acids. The V gene's germline CDR1 is SGHTA and CDR2 FQGNSA. The V and J ends lost 8 bases and 5 bases respectively, with 10 bases between them. The CDR3 coding sequence is TGTGCCAGCCTGGTAGGGGACGAGCAGTACTTC. This codes for CASLVGDEQYF. Together with reference TRBV7-2 and TRBJ2-7, the CDR3 gives the full variable domain: GAGVSQSPSNKVTEKGKDVELRCDPISGHTALYWYRQSLGQGLEFLIYFQGNSAPDKSGLPSDRFSAERTGGSVSTLTIQRTQQEDSAVYLCASLVGDEQYFGPGTRLTVT.

This clonotype was observed a few times. The chain carries TRBV12-3 or TRBV12-4 and TRBJ2-1; D gene ambiguous. The CDR3 is 14 amino acids. V lost 5 bases to trimming and J lost 6 bases, with 14 bases between them. Here the CDR3 reads CASSPLAPANEQFF. CDR3 DNA sequence: TGTGCCAGCAGTCCCCTCGCCCCCGCCAATGAGCAGTTCTTC.

The chain carries TRBV10-3 and TRBJ2-7, with TRBD1 matching 9 bases. Germline loops: CDR1 ENHRY, CDR2 SYGVKD. The length of the CDR3 is 13 residues. The J segment lost 1 base and the V segment lost 8 bases, leaving 3 bases of the junction unmatched. The CDR3 coding sequence is TGTGCCATCGGCGGGACAGGGTCCTACGAGCAGTACTTC. This translates into CAIGGTGSYEQYF.

The V gene is TRBV20-1, the J gene TRBJ2-5; 10 bases fit TRBD1. Unmatched junction bases numbered 4, after V lost 1 base and J lost 2 bases. Looked up from germline, CDR1 is DFQATT and CDR2 is SNEGSKA (reference sequence). The CDR3 has 15 amino acids. This chain's CDR3 is CSARAMDRGQETQYF. The CDR3 nucleotides read TGCAGTGCTAGAGCAATGGACAGGGGGCAAGAGACCCAGTACTTC.